This TCR delta chain appears in the sequencing data of a study of gamma delta lymphoproliferative disorders and STAT genes (dated by TCRdb to between 2018 and 2020). General notes on the study: The LymphoTrack Dx TCRG Assay was used to prepare gamma-chain libraries from at least 50 ng of genomic DNA. Since no corresponding Invivoscribe delta assay was available, delta-chain libraries were prepared following the standard operating procedure of the EuroClonality-NGS working group. The study profiled TCR gamma and delta CDR3 repertoires by deep sequencing in Tgammadelta lymphoproliferative disease patients and healthy controls, within a larger immunophenotypic and STAT-mutation study. Two gamma-chain samples and all delta-chain samples were sequenced twice to confirm results. Results and caveats for the whole study, not just this receptor: It was noted by the authors that NGS specificity may be reduced at low frequencies, so confirmation of the public or private nature of leukemic clones is needed. Almost every major gamma and delta clonotype found in patients was public, meaning shared with at least one healthy donor, with just a couple of gamma clonotypes being private to disease. When whole repertoires were clustered, patient gamma repertoires were grouped separately from healthy controls, whereas no separation between groups was observed for delta repertoires. Control T cells likely spanned varied maturation stages, while leukemic cells were skewed toward terminal effectors, potentially limiting patient-control comparisons.

At the junction V is shortened by 2 bases and J by 2 bases; bases outside the gene matches: 10. The CDR3 runs 17 amino acids, cysteine and phenylalanine included. CDR3 DNA is the only sequence kept; it has 51 bases, read in frame from the first base. Per the germline V gene, GEAIGNYY is the CDR1 and EKD is the CDR2. As for this clone: It lacks a known antigen. TCRdb assigns this DNA the protein of a much larger clone, which departs from its translation at residue 5; this likely reflects a read error, and the protein shown comes from translating the DNA.

In both library preparation methods, multiplex PCR was run with primers aimed at the conserved V and J regions of the TCR genes. The amplicons were purified, pooled and then sequenced on an Illumina MiSeq platform. As for how the authors treated the data: V(D)J alignment, clonotype assembly and translation were done with MiXCR, while functionality assessment and CDR3 repertoire analyses were done with VDJtools. The IMGT definition of CDR3 was applied, and only productive sequences using functional genes were analyzed, with ORF genes and pseudogenes left out. A custom Python script searched for identical amino acid CDR3s of major clonotypes (frequency >=5%) across all patients and controls. A one-sided non-parametric Wilcoxon test was used to compare clonotype frequencies between patients and controls. TCRdb processed the public reads again with the CATT caller, after which rows with matching DNA were combined. These V and J calls derive from TCRdb rather than the authors' analysis. This sample has 3,000 to 4,000 delta-chain clones in its table, and around 1% of those were observed once. The top ten constitute more than 20% of the sample.

Genomic DNA from peripheral blood mononuclear cells isolated from patients and controls was used for TCR sequencing. As controls, some 23 healthy adult blood donors (median age around 60 years; about twelve males and 11 females) were included and were matched to patients for age and sex. Sequencing was performed on blood. The source is a human donor in good health. The V and J genes are TRDV2 and TRDJ1; TRDD3 lines up with 10 middle nucleotides. The DNA is TGTGCCTGTGACATCTTGGGGGGATACGATCGTACCGATAAACTCATCTTT. Translated, this is CACDILGGYDRTDKLIF.